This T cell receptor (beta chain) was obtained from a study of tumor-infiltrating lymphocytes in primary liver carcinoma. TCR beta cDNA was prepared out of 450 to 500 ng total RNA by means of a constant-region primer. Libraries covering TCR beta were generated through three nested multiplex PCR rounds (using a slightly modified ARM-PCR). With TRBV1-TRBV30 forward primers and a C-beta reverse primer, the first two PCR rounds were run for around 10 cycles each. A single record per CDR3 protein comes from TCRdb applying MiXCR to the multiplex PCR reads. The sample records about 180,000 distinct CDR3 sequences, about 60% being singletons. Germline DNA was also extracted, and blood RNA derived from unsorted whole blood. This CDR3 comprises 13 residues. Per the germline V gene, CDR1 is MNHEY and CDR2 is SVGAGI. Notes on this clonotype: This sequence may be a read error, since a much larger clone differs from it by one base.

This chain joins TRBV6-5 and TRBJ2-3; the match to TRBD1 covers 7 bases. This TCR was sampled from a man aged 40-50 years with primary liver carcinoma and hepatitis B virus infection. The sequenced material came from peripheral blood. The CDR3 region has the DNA TGTGCCAGCAGTTGGACAGGCGTGGATACGCAGTGTTTT. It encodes CASSWTGVDTQCF.